This TCR beta chain was sequenced during a study of T cells in Graves' hyperthyroidism and ophthalmopathy. Points from the study as a whole: In the blood, most expanded thyroid clonotypes above 0.001 appeared as well.

Amplified TCR beta CDR3 regions came from RNA transcripts. Initially, a first-round RT-PCR of the TCR CDR3 employed the HTBI primer set. TCRdb passed the multiplex PCR reads through MiXCR, listing each CDR3 protein once. The data hold hundreds of thousands of distinct CDR3 sequences, with approximately 21% observed a single time. Trimming pared 5 bases from V and 0 bases from J, leaving 15 bases between. CDR1 is SGHRS, CDR2 YFSETQ, per germline. This CDR3 has 15 residues. The table lists this clonotype with a few counts. What it recognizes is unknown. The sequenced material came from blood. The TCR comes from a man aged 25 to 40 with Graves' ophthalmopathy. The J gene is TRBJ2-7, the V gene TRBV5-1, with D possibly TRBD2 on 6 matching bases. The CDR3 here is CASREDSGPSYEQYF. Here the CDR3 DNA reads TGCGCCAGCAGAGAAGATAGCGGCCCCTCCTACGAGCAGTACTTC.